This TCR beta chain was found in a study of cytomegalovirus exposure and HLA in healthy donors. Primers: 60 Vbeta forward and 13 Jbeta reverse. Libraries were prepared by immunoSEQ multiplex PCR; TCRdb keeps only in-frame clonotypes and omits some of them. The data hold 100,000 to 150,000 clones, with around two thirds observed a single time. The sample taken for sequencing was PBMCs. This clonotype originated in a man between 60 and 75 years old in good health and CMV-seropositive.

Here the CDR3 reads CACLLLGSGNTIYF. The CDR3 region has the DNA TGTGCCTGTCTACTCCTCGGCTCTGGAAACACCATATATTTT. The chain is built from TRBV30 and TRBJ1-3; D not resolved. The length of the CDR3 is 14 residues. V was shortened by 6 bases and J by 0 bases, with 12 bases between the two germline ends. Germline loops: CDR1 GTSNPN, CDR2 SVGIG (reference sequence).